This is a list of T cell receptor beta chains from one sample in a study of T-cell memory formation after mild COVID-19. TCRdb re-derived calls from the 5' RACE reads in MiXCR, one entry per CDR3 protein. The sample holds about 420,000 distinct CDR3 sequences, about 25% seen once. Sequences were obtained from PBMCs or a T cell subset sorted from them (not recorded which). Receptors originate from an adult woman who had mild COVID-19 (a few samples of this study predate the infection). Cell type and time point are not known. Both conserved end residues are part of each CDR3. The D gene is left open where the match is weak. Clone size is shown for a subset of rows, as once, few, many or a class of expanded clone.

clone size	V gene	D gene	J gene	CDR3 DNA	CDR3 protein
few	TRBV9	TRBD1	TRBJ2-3	TGTGCCAGCAGTCGACAGGGTTACACAGATACGCAGTATTTT	CASSRQGYTDTQYF
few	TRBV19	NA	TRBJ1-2	TGTGCCAGTATCCCCGGTGGCGTTAACTATGGCTACACCTTC	CASIPGGVNYGYTF
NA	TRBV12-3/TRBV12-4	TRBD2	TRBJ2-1	TGTGCCAGCAGTTCATCGGGAGGTTTAAAAGAGCAGTTCTTC	CASSSSGGLKEQFF
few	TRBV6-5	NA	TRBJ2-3	TGTGCCAGCAGTCCTCCTTTCACAGATACGCAGTATTTT	CASSPPFTDTQYF
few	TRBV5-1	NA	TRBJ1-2	TGCGCCAGCAGCTTGGACGACAGTGACTATGGCTACACCTTC	CASSLDDSDYGYTF
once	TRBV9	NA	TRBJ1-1	TGTGCCAGCAGCGCTCACTCTGAAGCTTTCTTT	CASSAHSEAFF
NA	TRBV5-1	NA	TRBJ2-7	TGCGCCAGCAGCTTGGCCCCACCGGTTCAGGGCAGCTACGAGCAGTACTTC	CASSLAPPVQGSYEQYF
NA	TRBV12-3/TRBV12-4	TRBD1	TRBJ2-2	TGTGCCAGCAGTAGTAGACAGGGAAGGACCGGGGAGCTGTTTTTT	CASSSRQGRTGELFF
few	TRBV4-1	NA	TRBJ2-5	TGCGCCAGCAGCCAGGTTTCTAGCAGAGCGGGGACCCAGTACTTC	CASSQVSSRAGTQYF
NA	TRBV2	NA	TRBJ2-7	TGTGCCAGCAGTTCCGATGGCCACCGTAGGTACGAGCAGTACTTC	CASSSDGHRRYEQYF
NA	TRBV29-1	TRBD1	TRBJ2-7	TGCAGCGCCGCCAACAGGGGCTACGAGCAGTACTTC	CSAANRGYEQYF
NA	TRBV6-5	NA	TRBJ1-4	TGTGCCAGCAGTTACGGGAAGGGATTCGAACTGTTTTTT	CASSYGKGFELFF
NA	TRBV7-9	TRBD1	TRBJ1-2	TGTGCCAGCAGCTCCACACAGGGGGCGGATGGCTACACCTTC	CASSSTQGADGYTF
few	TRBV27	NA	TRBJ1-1	TGTGCCAGCAGTTTATCTCCGGGAGGGACTGAAGCTTTCTTT	CASSLSPGGTEAFF
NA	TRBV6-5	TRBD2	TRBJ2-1	TGTGCCAGCATCGCGACGGGGGGCTCCTACAATGAGCAGTTCTTC	CASIATGGSYNEQFF
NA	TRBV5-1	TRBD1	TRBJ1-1	TGCGCCAGCAGCTGGGACAGGGGTGAGGCTTTCTTT	CASSWDRGEAFF
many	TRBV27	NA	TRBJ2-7	TGTGCCAGCAAGGGCAGACAAGGAACATACGAGCAGTACTTC	CASKGRQGTYEQYF
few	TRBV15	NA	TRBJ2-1	TGTGCCACCAGCAGAGATCGGGTAGTGGGCTACAATGAGCAGTTCTTC	CATSRDRVVGYNEQFF
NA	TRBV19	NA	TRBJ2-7	TGTGCCAGTAGTCCTCAATTACAGCCCTACGAGCAGTACTTC	CASSPQLQPYEQYF
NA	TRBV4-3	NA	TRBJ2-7	TGCGCCAGCAGCCAAGGAGGGCAGGTAGGCGAGCAGTACTTC	CASSQGGQVGEQYF
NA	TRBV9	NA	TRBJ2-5	TGTGCCAGCAGCGGGAACGTCGGGCTAGAGACCCAGTACTTC	CASSGNVGLETQYF
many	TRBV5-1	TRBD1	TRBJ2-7	TGCGCCAGCAGCGACGGGGGGACAGGGATATCTTCGGGCGAGCAGTACTTC	CASSDGGTGISSGEQYF
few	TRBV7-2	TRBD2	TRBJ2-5	TGTGCCAGCAACAACGGACTAGCGGGAAGGAAGACCCAGTACTTC	CASNNGLAGRKTQYF
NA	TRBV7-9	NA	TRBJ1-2	TGTGACACCCCAGGACCGGCGAACTATGGCTACACCTTC	CDTPGPANYGYTF
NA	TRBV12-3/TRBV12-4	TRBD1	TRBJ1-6	TGTGCCAGCAGTTTAACAGGGGGAGGATCACCCCTCCACTTT	CASSLTGGGSPLHF
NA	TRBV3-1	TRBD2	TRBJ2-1	TGTGCCAGCAGAACTAGCGGGGGGGCCAGTGAGCAGTTCTTC	CASRTSGGASEQFF
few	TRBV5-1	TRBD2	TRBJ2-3	TGCGCCAGCAGCTTGGTCCCCCAAGGGACTAGCGGTGATTCGGATACGCAGTATTTT	CASSLVPQGTSGDSDTQYF
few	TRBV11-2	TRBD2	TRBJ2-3	TGTGCCAGCAGCCCCGGCCCCATGCGGGAGATCAGCACAGATACGCAGTATTTT	CASSPGPMREISTDTQYF
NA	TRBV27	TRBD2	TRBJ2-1	TGTGCCAGCAGACCCACTAGCGGGAGGGCCTTTGAGCAGTTCTTC	CASRPTSGRAFEQFF
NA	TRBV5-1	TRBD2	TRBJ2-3	TGCGCCAGCAGCTTGGCTTCCTTAGGAGCGGGGGGGCGGAGCACAGATACGCAGTATTTT	CASSLASLGAGGRSTDTQYF
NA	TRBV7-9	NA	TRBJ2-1	TGTGCCAGCAGCTTAAGTAGCACCCCATACAATGAGCAGTTCTTC	CASSLSSTPYNEQFF
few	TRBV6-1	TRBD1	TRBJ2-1	TGTGCCAGCAGTCCACGGGACAGACGGCATGAGCAGTTCTTC	CASSPRDRRHEQFF